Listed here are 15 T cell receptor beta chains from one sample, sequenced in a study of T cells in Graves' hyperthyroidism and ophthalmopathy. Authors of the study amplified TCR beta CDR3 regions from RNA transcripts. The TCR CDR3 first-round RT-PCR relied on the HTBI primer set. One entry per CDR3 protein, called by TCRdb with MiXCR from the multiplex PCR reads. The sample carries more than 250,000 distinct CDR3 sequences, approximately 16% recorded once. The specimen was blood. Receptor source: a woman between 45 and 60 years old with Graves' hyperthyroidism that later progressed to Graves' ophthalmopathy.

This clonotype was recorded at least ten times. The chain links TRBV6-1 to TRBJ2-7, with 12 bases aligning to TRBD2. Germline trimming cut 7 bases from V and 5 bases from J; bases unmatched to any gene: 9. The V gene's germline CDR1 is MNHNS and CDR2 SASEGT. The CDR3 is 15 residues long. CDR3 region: CASTRTSGTPHEQYF. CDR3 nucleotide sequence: TGTGCCAGCACCCGGACTAGCGGGACCCCCCACGAGCAGTACTTC.

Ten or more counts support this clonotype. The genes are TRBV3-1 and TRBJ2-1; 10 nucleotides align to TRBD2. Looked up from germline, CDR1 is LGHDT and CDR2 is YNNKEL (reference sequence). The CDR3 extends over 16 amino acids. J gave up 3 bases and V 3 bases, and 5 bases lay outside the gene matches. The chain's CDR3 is CASSHGGLAVYNEQFF. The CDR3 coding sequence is TGTGCCAGCAGCCATGGTGGACTAGCGGTCTACAATGAGCAGTTCTTC.

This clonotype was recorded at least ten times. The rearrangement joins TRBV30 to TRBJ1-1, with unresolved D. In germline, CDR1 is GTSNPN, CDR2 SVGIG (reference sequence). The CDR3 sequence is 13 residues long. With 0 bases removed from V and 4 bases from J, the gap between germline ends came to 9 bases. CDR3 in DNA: TGTGCCTGGAGTGTAGCGTATAGCACTGAAGCTTTCTTT. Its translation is CAWSVAYSTEAFF.

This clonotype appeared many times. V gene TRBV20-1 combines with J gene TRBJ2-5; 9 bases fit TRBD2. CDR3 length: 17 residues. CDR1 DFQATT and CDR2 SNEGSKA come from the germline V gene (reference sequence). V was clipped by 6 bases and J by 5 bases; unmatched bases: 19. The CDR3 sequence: CSAHRLDSGGARETQYF. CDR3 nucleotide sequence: TGCAGTGCCCACCGTTTGGATAGCGGGGGAGCCCGGGAGACCCAGTACTTC.

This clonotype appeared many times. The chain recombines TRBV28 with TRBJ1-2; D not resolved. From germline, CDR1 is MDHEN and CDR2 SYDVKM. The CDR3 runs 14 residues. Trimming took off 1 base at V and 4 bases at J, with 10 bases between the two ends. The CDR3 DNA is TGTGCCAGCAGTTTATCCGTTCCCCCCTATGGCTACACCTTC. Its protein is CASSLSVPPYGYTF.

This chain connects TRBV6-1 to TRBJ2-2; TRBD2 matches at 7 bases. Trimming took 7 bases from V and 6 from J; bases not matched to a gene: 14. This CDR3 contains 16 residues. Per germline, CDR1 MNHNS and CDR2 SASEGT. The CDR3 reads CASTALGGVGSGELFF. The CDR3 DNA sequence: TGTGCCAGCACCGCCCTGGGAGGGGTAGGCTCCGGGGAGCTGTTTTTT.

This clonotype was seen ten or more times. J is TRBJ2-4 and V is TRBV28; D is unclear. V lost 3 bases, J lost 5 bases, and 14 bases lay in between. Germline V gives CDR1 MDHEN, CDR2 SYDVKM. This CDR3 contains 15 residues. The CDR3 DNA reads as TGTGCCAGCAGTTTGAAGGGCTTAGTGGAAAACATTCAGTACTTC. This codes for CASSLKGLVENIQYF.

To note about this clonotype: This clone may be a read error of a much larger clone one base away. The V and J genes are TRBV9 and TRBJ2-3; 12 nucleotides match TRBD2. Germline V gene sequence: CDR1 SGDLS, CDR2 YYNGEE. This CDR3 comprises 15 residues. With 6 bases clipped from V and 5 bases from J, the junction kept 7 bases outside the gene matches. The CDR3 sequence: CASTLAGGLGDTQYF. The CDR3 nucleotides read TGTGCCAGCACCCTAGCGGGAGGGCTGGGAGATACGCAGTATTTT.

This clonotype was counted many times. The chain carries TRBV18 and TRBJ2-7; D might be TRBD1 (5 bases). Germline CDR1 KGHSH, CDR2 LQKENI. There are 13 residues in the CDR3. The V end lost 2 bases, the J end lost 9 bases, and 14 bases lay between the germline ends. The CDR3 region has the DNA TGTGCCAGCTCACCAGGGGCAGACCAGACGCAGTACTTC. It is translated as CASSPGADQTQYF.

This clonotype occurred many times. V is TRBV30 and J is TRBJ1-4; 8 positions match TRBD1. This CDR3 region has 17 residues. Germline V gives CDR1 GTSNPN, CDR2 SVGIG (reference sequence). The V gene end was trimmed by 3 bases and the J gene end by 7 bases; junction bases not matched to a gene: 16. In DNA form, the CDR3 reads TGTGCCTGGAGAGACTATGGGACAGGCCCCATCCGTGAAAAACTGTTTTTT. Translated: CAWRDYGTGPIREKLFF.

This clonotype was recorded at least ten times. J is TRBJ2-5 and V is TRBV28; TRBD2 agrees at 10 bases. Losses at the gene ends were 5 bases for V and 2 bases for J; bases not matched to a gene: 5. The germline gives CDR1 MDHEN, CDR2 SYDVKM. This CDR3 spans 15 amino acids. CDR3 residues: CASSPLAGNQETQYF. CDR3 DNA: TGTGCCAGCAGTCCACTAGCGGGGAATCAAGAGACCCAGTACTTC. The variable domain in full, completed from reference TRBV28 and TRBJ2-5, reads DVKVTQSSRYLVKRTGEKVFLECVQDMDHENMFWYRQDPGLGLRLIYFSYDVKMKEKGDIPEGYSVSREKKERFSLILESASTNQTSMYLCASSPLAGNQETQYFGPGTRLLVL.

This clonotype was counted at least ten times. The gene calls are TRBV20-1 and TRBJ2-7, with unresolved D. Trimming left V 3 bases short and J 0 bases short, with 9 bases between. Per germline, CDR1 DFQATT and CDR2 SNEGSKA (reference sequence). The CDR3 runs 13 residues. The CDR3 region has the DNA TGCAGTGCTAGCGGCCCTAGCTCCTACGAGCAGTACTTC. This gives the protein CSASGPSSYEQYF.

The DNA of the CDR3 is TGTGCCTGGAGTGCCCCTTGGACAGGTGGCTACACCTTC. Translation: CAWSAPWTGGYTF. The genes are TRBV30 and TRBJ1-2; TRBD1 matches at 7 bases. The CDR3 loop spans 13 amino acids. From germline, CDR1 is GTSNPN and CDR2 SVGIG (reference sequence). The ends lost 1 base at V and 7 bases at J; junction bases unmatched: 6.

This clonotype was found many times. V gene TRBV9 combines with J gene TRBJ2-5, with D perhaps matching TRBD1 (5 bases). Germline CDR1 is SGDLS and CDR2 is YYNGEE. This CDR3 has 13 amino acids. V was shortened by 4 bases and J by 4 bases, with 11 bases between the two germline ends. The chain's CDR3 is CASSPSQGETQYF. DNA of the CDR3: TGTGCCAGCAGCCCATCCCAGGGAGAGACCCAGTACTTC. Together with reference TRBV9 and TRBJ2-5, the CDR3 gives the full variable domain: DSGVTQTPKHLITATGQRVTLRCSPRSGDLSVYWYQQSLDQGLQFLIQYYNGEERAKGNILERFSAQQFPDLHSELNLSSLELGDSALYFCASSPSQGETQYFGPGTRLLVL.

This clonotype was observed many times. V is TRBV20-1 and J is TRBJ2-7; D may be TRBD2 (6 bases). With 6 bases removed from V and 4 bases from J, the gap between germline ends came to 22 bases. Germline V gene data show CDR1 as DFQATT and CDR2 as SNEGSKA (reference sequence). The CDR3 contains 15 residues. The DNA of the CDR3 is TGCAGTGCGAGACTAGTACGGCACAGCGGGTACGAGCAGTACTTC. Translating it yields CSARLVRHSGYEQYF.